The 28 T cell receptor beta chains presented below share a single source sample, sequenced in a study of blood T cell repertoires in COVID-19 (dated by TCRdb to between 2020 and 2021). The method behind the library was the immunoSEQ multiplex PCR assay. TCRdb obtained this table from immuneACCESS and retained in-frame rearrangements with V and J assigned. These tables miss some clones; where compared with another copy, unresolved V genes account for less than half of the shortfall, and the remainder is unexplained. This sample has about 260,000 clones in its table, and more than 75% of those were observed once. The ten largest clones take up about 5.2% of the sample. Sample: peripheral blood. The origin of the receptors is a woman aged 55-70 years with COVID-19, enrolled during active disease.

The V and J genes are TRBV4-2 and TRBJ1-2, with a weak D call TRBD1 (6 bases). This CDR3 has 18 residues. From germline, CDR1 is LGHNA and CDR2 YNFKEQ. Trimming stripped 0 bases from V and 1 base from J, with 18 bases between. The CDR3 sequence is CASSQDRGRGAYNYGYTF. The CDR3 nucleotides read TGTGCCAGCAGCCAAGATAGGGGCAGGGGTGCTTATAACTATGGCTACACCTTC.

Comments on this clone: At the DNA level, this CDR3 is encoded by other sequences in the same sample as well. V is TRBV5-1 and J is TRBJ1-1; D gene unclear. The CDR3 sequence is 15 residues long. In germline, CDR1 is SGHRS, CDR2 YFSETQ. The V and J ends lost 0 bases and 1 base respectively, with 10 bases between them. This CDR3 is CASSLAEGRNTEAFF. CDR3 coding DNA: TGCGCCAGCAGCTTGGCGGAAGGGAGGAACACTGAAGCTTTCTTT.

Note on this clone: The sample carries other DNA sequences with the same CDR3. V is TRBV30 and J is TRBJ1-1; the D gene is possibly TRBD1 (5 bases). Trimming took 2 bases from V and 5 from J, leaving 12 bases between them. Per germline, CDR1 GTSNPN and CDR2 SVGIG (reference sequence). The CDR3 covers 13 residues. The CDR3 DNA reads as TGTGCCTGGAGTTCCGGGGGTGGGACTGAAGCTTTCTTT. Its translation is CAWSSGGGTEAFF.

This chain joins TRBV10-1 and TRBJ2-7, with TRBD2 as a possible D gene (6 bases). Looked up from germline, CDR1 is WNHNN and CDR2 is SYGVQD (reference sequence). V lost 2 bases and J 3 bases, leaving 14 bases between the germline ends. This CDR3 is built from 15 residues. The CDR3 loop is CASSESGGGIYEQYF. Written as DNA, the CDR3 is TGCGCCAGCAGTGAGAGTGGGGGAGGAATCTACGAGCAGTACTTC.

This sequence joins TRBV2 and TRBJ2-7; 7 nucleotides agree with TRBD2. The J segment lost 1 base and the V segment lost 4 bases, leaving 4 bases of the junction unmatched. From germline, CDR1 is SNHLY and CDR2 FYNNEI. This CDR3 region has 14 residues. The CDR3 nucleotides are TGTGCCAGCAGTGTAGTGCGGGAGTCCTACGAGCAGTACTTC. It translates to CASSVVRESYEQYF.

The CDR3 DNA follows: TGTGCCAGCAGCTCCCCCGGGACAGGGGTCTACGAGCAGTACTTC. The encoded protein is CASSSPGTGVYEQYF. The chain links TRBV7-9 to TRBJ2-7; 10 nucleotides agree with TRBD1. Trimming removed 4 bases from V and 3 bases from J; junction bases left unmatched: 6. CDR1 is SEHNR and CDR2 is FQNEAQ in the germline V gene (reference sequence). The length of the CDR3 is 15 residues. Filled out from reference TRBV7-9 and TRBJ2-7, the complete variable domain reads DTGVSQNPRHKITKRGQNVTFRCDPISEHNRLYWYRQTLGQGPEFLTYFQNEAQLEKSRLLSDRFSAERPKGSFSTLEIQRTEQGDSAMYLCASSSPGTGVYEQYFGPGTRLTVT.

This clone was recorded once. The chain carries TRBV2 and TRBJ1-2, with 11 bases that match TRBD1. CDR1 and CDR2 from the germline V gene are SNHLY and FYNNEI. V was pared by 6 bases and J by 1 base, with 4 bases of the junction left unmatched. The CDR3 contains 15 residues. CDR3 sequence (DNA): TGTGCCAGCAGAATGGACAGGGGGCGTAACTATGGCTACACCTTC. Its protein is CASRMDRGRNYGYTF.

Worth noting for this clone: The sample has other DNA sequences that encode this CDR3 too. V is TRBV5-1 and J is TRBJ2-1, with TRBD1 identical over 11 bases. CDR1 and CDR2 from the germline V gene are SGHRS and YFSETQ. The CDR3 runs 14 residues. The J segment lost 7 bases and the V segment lost 4 bases, leaving 4 bases of the junction unmatched. The CDR3 bases are TGCGCCAGCAGCCTAGGGACAGGGGGGAATGAGCAGTTCTTC. Its translation: CASSLGTGGNEQFF. The entire variable domain, with the rest obtained from reference TRBV5-1 and TRBJ2-1, is as follows: KAGVTQTPRYLIKTRGQQVTLSCSPISGHRSVSWYQQTPGQGLQFLFEYFSETQRNKGNFPGRFSGRQFSNSRSEMNVSTLELGDSALYLCASSLGTGGNEQFFGPGTRLTVL.

The CDR3 sequence is CSAGTLGGIGTIYF. The CDR3 bases are TGCAGCGCCGGGACCTTGGGGGGTATTGGCACCATATATTTT. J is TRBJ1-3 and V is TRBV29-1, with a possible D match to TRBD1 (5 bases). The CDR3 totals 14 residues. Germline assignment: CDR1 SQVTM and CDR2 ANQGSEA. V gave up 7 bases and J gave up 9 bases, with 22 bases separating them.

V usage is TRBV7-9 and J usage is TRBJ2-4; D is possibly TRBD2 (5 bases). The CDR3 contains 12 residues. Germline assignment: CDR1 SEHNR and CDR2 FQNEAQ (reference sequence). With 4 bases removed from V and 8 bases from J, the gap between germline ends came to 9 bases. The chain's CDR3 is CASSSVGDIQYF. In DNA form, the CDR3 reads TGTGCCAGCAGCTCCGTGGGAGACATTCAGTACTTC.

Concerning this clone itself: Distinct nucleotide sequences in the sample also encode this CDR3. V and J are TRBV18 and TRBJ2-7; 12 bases line up with TRBD2. The CDR3 has 15 residues. Per the germline V gene, CDR1 is KGHSH and CDR2 is LQKENI. V trimming: 6 bases; J trimming: 7 bases; junction bases outside the gene matches: 10. CDR3 in DNA: TGTGCCAGCTCGCAGACTAGCGGGAGCAGGTATGAGCAGTACTTC. Its protein is CASSQTSGSRYEQYF. The variable domain in full, with the rest retrieved from reference TRBV18 and TRBJ2-7, is NAGVMQNPRHLVRRRGQEARLRCSPMKGHSHVYWYRQLPEEGLKFMVYLQKENIIDESGMPKERFSAEFPKEGPSILRIQQVVRGDSAAYFCASSQTSGSRYEQYFGPGTRLTVT.

V gene TRBV14 combines with J gene TRBJ1-2; D is possibly TRBD1 (6 bases). Between the trimmed V and J ends, which lost 4 bases and 6 bases, there was a span of 15 bases. The CDR3 runs 14 residues. Per the germline V gene, CDR1 is SGHDN and CDR2 is FVKESK. The CDR3 coding sequence is TGTGCCAGCAGCCGCGATCAACAGGGACATGGCTACACCTTC. Translation gives CASSRDQQGHGYTF.

This clone showed up just a few times. V is TRBV19 and J is TRBJ1-5, with a tentative D call TRBD1 (5 bases). The germline V and J ends were trimmed by 9 bases and 5 bases, with 20 bases remaining between them. The CDR3 runs to 15 residues. Germline CDR1 LNHDA, CDR2 SQIVND (reference sequence). The CDR3 DNA is TGTGCCAGCGACGCCAATCTGGGCAGGGATCAGCCCCAGCATTTT. This sequence encodes CASDANLGRDQPQHF.

The rearrangement joins TRBV6-6 to TRBJ1-1; unclear D gene. This CDR3 region has 15 residues. CDR1 and CDR2 (germline): MNHNY, SVGAGI (reference sequence). The V gene lost 5 bases and the J gene lost 1 base, with 14 bases spanning the gap. CDR3: CASSPGAGRNTEAFF. The CDR3 coding sequence is TGTGCCAGCAGTCCCGGTGCGGGGAGGAACACTGAAGCTTTCTTT.

The chain couples TRBV3-1 (or the pseudogene TRBV3-2) to TRBJ2-5; no clear D. V lost 0 bases to trimming and J lost 4 bases, with 9 bases between them. The germline V gene encodes CDR1 LGHDT and CDR2 YNNKEL (reference sequence). The CDR3 contains 14 residues. CDR3 loop: CASSQDARGETQYF. In DNA, the CDR3 is TGTGCCAGCAGCCAAGATGCGCGAGGAGAGACCCAGTACTTC.

This rearrangement joins TRBV4-1 to TRBJ2-2, with unresolved D. Trimming cost V 1 base and J 5 bases, with 8 bases left between them. CDR1 and CDR2 (germline): MGHRA, YSYEKL. The CDR3 length is 14 residues. CDR3 nucleotides: TGCGCCAGCAGCCAAGGTGGCGGAACCGGGGAGCTGTTTTTT. Protein product: CASSQGGGTGELFF.

The rearrangement uses TRBV28 and TRBJ1-2; D ambiguous. Per germline, CDR1 MDHEN and CDR2 SYDVKM. The CDR3 runs to 14 residues. The V end was cut by 3 bases, the J end by 5 bases, with 13 bases between. CDR3 sequence: CASSFTPSPYGYTF. CDR3 nucleotides: TGTGCCAGCAGTTTTACTCCCTCCCCTTATGGCTACACCTTC.

CDR3 nucleotide sequence: TGTGCCAGCAGCTTAGGGGGGGTCGGAGAGACCCAGTACTTC. It specifies CASSLGGVGETQYF. This chain uses TRBV5-6 with TRBJ2-5, with a weak D call TRBD2 (7 bases). The CDR3 is 14 amino acids. Trimming took off 2 bases at V and 4 bases at J, with 12 bases between the two ends. Germline CDR1 and CDR2: SGHDT and YYEEEE.

The chain couples TRBV18 to TRBJ2-2; TRBD2 matches 7 bases. This CDR3 has 15 amino acids. V dropped 3 bases and J dropped 5; count of bases not matched to a gene: 6. CDR1 is KGHSH and CDR2 is LQKENI in the germline V gene. The CDR3 DNA is TGTGCCAGCTCACCCTCAGCGGGACGGACCGGGGAGCTGTTTTTT. Its protein is CASSPSAGRTGELFF.

The V and J genes are TRBV27 and TRBJ1-5; 10 bases are shared with TRBD1. The CDR3 runs 17 residues. The germline V gene has CDR1 MNHEY and CDR2 SMNVEV (reference sequence). With 2 bases clipped from V and 0 bases from J, the junction kept 4 bases outside the gene matches. CDR3 protein: CASSLTGQGFSNQPQHF. In nucleotides, the CDR3 is TGTGCCAGCAGTTTAACGGGACAGGGGTTTAGCAATCAGCCCCAGCATTTT.

The CDR3 DNA follows: TGCAGCGTTCTGAGCGGGGTGGACTCCTACGAGCAGTACTTC. Residues: CSVLSGVDSYEQYF. The chain couples TRBV29-1 to TRBJ2-7, with 7 bases lining up with TRBD2. Looked up from germline, CDR1 is SQVTM and CDR2 is ANQGSEA. CDR3 size: 14 residues. With 5 bases clipped from V and 0 bases from J, the junction kept 7 bases outside the gene matches.

The rearrangement uses TRBV7-8 and TRBJ1-2; no clear D gene. V was cut by 1 base and J by 7 bases, with 10 bases left in between. The CDR3 has 13 amino acids. Looked up from germline, CDR1 is SGHVS and CDR2 is FQNEAQ. The CDR3 coding sequence is TGTGCCAGCAGCTTAGTCATGCGAGGTGGCTACACCTTC. It is translated as CASSLVMRGGYTF.

V and J are TRBV28 and TRBJ2-7, with 9 bases identical to TRBD2. Germline values: CDR1 MDHEN, CDR2 SYDVKM. The CDR3 covers 16 residues. The ends lost 6 bases at V and 4 bases at J; junction bases unmatched: 13. CDR3 sequence reads: CASRLPSGTEMYEQYF. DNA of the CDR3: TGTGCCAGCAGGCTTCCTAGCGGGACTGAAATGTACGAGCAGTACTTC.

The chain joins TRBV7-9 to TRBJ2-3, with a tentative D call TRBD1 (5 bases). The length of the CDR3 is 15 residues. V shed 5 bases and J shed 3 bases, with 15 bases lying between them. Germline V gene sequence: CDR1 SEHNR, CDR2 FQNEAQ (reference sequence). CDR3 in amino acids: CASSPASGRTDTQYF. The DNA of the CDR3 is TGTGCCAGCAGCCCTGCGTCAGGGCGAACAGATACGCAGTATTTT.

The chain employs TRBV7-2 and TRBJ2-2; D is possibly TRBD2 (5 bases). The CDR3 covers 14 residues. V gave up 9 bases and J gave up 6 bases, with 17 bases separating them. Germline-derived CDR1 and CDR2 are SGHTA and FQGNSA. The CDR3 is CASQLVSGPGELFF. For the CDR3, the DNA is TGTGCCAGTCAGCTGGTGAGCGGACCCGGGGAGCTGTTTTTT.

This chain links TRBV7-2 with TRBJ2-7; 9 bases agree with TRBD1. Germline CDR1 and CDR2: SGHTA and FQGNSA. Trimming at V came to 4 bases and at J to 2 bases, leaving 3 bases not matched to a gene. The CDR3 consists of 14 residues. The CDR3 nucleotides are TGTGCCAGCAGCTCGCGACAGGGGGCCTACGAGCAGTACTTC. Amino acids: CASSSRQGAYEQYF. Filled out from reference TRBV7-2 and TRBJ2-7, the complete variable domain reads GAGVSQSPSNKVTEKGKDVELRCDPISGHTALYWYRQSLGQGLEFLIYFQGNSAPDKSGLPSDRFSAERTGGSVSTLTIQRTQQEDSAVYLCASSSRQGAYEQYFGPGTRLTVT.

The chain combines TRBV30 with TRBJ1-5, with D perhaps TRBD1 (6 bases). The CDR3 consists of 16 residues. Germline V gives CDR1 GTSNPN, CDR2 SVGIG (reference sequence). Trimming pared 1 base from V and 0 bases from J, leaving 13 bases between. This CDR3 is CAWSDYTGYSNQPQHF. The CDR3 DNA follows: TGTGCCTGGAGTGATTATACAGGGTATAGCAATCAGCCCCAGCATTTT.

The V gene is TRBV9, the J gene TRBJ1-6, with 11 nucleotides matching TRBD1. Germline trimming cut 2 bases from V and 7 bases from J; bases unmatched to any gene: 2. This CDR3 has 15 amino acids. Germline lookup yields CDR1 SGDLS and CDR2 YYNGEE. This CDR3 is CASSVGTGGNSPLHF. CDR3 sequence (DNA): TGTGCCAGCAGCGTCGGGACAGGGGGAAATTCACCCCTCCACTTT.